Only a few counts were recorded for the clone carrying this TCR beta chain. Its target is unknown. Study outcomes and limitations: Tumor memory CD4+ T cell TCR gene usage clustered with blood and lymph node memory CD4+ cells and lymph node naive CD4+ cells.

Germline lookup yields CDR1 ENHRY and CDR2 SYGVKD. CDR3 length equals 14 residues. Germline trimming cut 11 bases from V and 6 bases from J; bases unmatched to any gene: 14. TCRdb ran MiXCR on the 5' RACE reads and lists one entry per CDR3 protein. The table lists about 41,000 distinct CDR3 sequences, less than 30% of them singletons. This TCR was sampled from a female donor with breast cancer. V usage is TRBV10-3 and J usage is TRBJ2-7, with 9 bases aligning to TRBD1. Material: memory CD4+ T cells sorted from a lymph node. This sample's subset: memory CD4+ T cells, CD4+CD45RO+CD25-. CDR3 nucleotide sequence: TGTGCCGCCGCGCACCGGGACAGGGATAGCGAGCAGTACTTC. Protein product: CAAAHRDRDSEQYF.